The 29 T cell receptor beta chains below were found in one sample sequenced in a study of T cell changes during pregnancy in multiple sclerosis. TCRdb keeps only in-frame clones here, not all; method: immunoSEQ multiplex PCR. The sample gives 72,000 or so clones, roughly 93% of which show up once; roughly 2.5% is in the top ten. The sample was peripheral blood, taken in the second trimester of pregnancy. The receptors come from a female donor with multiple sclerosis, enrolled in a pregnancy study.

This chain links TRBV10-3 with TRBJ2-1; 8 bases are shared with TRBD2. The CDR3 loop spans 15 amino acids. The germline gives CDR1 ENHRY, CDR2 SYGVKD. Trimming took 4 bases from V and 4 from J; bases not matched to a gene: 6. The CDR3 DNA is TGTGCCATCAGTGGGGGACTAGACGGGTACAATGAGCAGTTCTTC. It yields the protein CAISGGLDGYNEQFF.

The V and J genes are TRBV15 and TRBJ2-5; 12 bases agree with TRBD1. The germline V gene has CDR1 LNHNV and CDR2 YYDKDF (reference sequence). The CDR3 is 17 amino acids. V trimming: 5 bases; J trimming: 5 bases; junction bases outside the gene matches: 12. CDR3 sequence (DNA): TGTGCCACCAGCCGCCGAACGGGGACAGGGGGCCGGGAGACCCAGTACTTC. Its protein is CATSRRTGTGGRETQYF.

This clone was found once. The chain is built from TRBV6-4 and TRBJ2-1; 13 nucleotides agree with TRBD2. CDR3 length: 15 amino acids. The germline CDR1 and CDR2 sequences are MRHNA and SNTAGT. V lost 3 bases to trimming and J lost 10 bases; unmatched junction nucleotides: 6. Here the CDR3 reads CASSDGTSGVGEQFF. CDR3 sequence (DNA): TGTGCCAGCAGTGATGGGACTAGCGGGGTAGGGGAGCAGTTCTTC.

CDR3: CATSRDWTSQNIQYF. For the CDR3, the DNA is TGTGCCACCAGCAGAGACTGGACTAGCCAAAACATTCAGTACTTC. This sequence joins TRBV15 and TRBJ2-4; TRBD2 aligns across 8 bases. In germline, CDR1 is LNHNV, CDR2 YYDKDF (reference sequence). The V and J ends lost 0 bases and 5 bases, in that order; junction bases with no gene match: 3. This CDR3 is 15 amino acids long.

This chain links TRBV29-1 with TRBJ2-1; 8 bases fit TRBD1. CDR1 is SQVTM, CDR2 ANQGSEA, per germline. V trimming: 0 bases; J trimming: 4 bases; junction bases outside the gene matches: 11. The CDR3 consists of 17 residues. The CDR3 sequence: CSVEDLSRTGIYNEQFF. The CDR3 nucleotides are TGCAGCGTTGAAGATCTTTCACGGACAGGGATTTACAATGAGCAGTTCTTC.

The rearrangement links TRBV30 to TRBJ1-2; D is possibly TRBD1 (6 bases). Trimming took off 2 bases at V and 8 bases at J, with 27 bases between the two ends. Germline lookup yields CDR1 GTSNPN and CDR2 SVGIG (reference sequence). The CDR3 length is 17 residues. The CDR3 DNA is TGTGCCTGGAGTCGACCGGGGGGCCTCAAGATGAGATTCGGCTACACCTTC. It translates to CAWSRPGGLKMRFGYTF.

In DNA form, the CDR3 reads TGTGCCAGCAGTTACAGGGACAGGGACGAGCAGTACTTC. It translates to CASSYRDRDEQYF. The chain combines TRBV6-5 with TRBJ2-7, with 9 bases fitting TRBD1. The ends lost 2 bases at V and 5 bases at J; junction bases unmatched: 1. The CDR3 runs to 13 residues. The germline V gene encodes CDR1 MNHEY and CDR2 SVGAGI.

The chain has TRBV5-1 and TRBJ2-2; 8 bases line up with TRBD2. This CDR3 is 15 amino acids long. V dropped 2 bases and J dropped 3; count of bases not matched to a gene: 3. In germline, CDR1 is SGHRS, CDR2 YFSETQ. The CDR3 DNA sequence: TGCGCCAGCAGCTTAGCGGGGGTGGACACCGGGGAGCTGTTTTTT. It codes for CASSLAGVDTGELFF.

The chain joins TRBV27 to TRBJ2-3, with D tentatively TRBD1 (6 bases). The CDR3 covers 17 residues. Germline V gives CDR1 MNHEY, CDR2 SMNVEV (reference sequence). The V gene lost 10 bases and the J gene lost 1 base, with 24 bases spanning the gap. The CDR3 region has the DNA TGTGCCACGACCTTAGGCAGGGGACCCGCTGGCACAGATACGCAGTATTTT. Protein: CATTLGRGPAGTDTQYF.

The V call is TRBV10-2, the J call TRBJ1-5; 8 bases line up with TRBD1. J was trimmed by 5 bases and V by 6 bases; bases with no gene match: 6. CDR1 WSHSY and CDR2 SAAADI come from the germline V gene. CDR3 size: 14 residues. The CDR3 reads CASRRNRGDQPQHF. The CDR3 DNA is TGCGCCAGCAGGCGGAACAGGGGGGATCAGCCCCAGCATTTT.

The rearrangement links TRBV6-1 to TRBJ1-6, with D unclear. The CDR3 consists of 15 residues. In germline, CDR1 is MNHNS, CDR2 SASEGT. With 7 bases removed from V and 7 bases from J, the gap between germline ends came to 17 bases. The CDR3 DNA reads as TGTGCCAGCACCCTAGAAGCCACGGGGAATTCACCCCTCCACTTT. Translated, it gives CASTLEATGNSPLHF.

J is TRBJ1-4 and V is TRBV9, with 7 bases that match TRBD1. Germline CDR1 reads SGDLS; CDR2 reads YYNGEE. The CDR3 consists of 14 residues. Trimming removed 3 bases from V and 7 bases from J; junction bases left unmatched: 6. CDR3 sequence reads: CASSGGGLVEKLFF. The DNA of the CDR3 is TGTGCCAGCAGCGGAGGGGGCTTGGTTGAAAAACTGTTTTTT.

CDR3 in amino acids: CASSPTGGNQPQHF. DNA of the CDR3: TGTGCCAGCAGCCCGACAGGGGGGAATCAGCCCCAGCATTTT. The chain couples TRBV11-2 to TRBJ1-5, with 9 bases lining up with TRBD1. There are 14 residues in the CDR3. The V and J ends lost 5 bases and 4 bases, in that order; junction bases with no gene match: 3. CDR1 and CDR2 (germline): SGHAT, FQNNGV.

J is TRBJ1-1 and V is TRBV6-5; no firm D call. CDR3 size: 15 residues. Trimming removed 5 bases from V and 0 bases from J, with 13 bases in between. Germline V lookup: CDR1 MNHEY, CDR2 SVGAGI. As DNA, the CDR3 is TGTGCCAGCAGTACTCCGGGTCGTTTGAACACTGAAGCTTTCTTT. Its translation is CASSTPGRLNTEAFF.

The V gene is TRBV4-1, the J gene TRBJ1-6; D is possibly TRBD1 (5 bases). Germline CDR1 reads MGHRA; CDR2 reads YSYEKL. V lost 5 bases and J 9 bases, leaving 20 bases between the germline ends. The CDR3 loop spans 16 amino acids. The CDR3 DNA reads TGCGCCAGCAGCGCAAGACCTTCGACAGATGGTTCACCCCTCCACTTT. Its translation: CASSARPSTDGSPLHF.

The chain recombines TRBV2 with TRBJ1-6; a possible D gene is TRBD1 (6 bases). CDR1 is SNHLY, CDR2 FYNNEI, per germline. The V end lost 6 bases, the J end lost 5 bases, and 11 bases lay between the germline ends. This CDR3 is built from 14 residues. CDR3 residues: CASRGTQDNSPLHF. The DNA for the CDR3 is TGTGCCAGCAGGGGGACACAGGATAATTCACCCCTCCACTTT. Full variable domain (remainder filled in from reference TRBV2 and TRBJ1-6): EPEVTQTPSHQVTQMGQEVILRCVPISNHLYFYWYRQILGQKVEFLVSFYNNEISEKSEIFDDQFSVERPDGSNFTLKIRSTKLEDSAMYFCASRGTQDNSPLHFGNGTRLTVT.

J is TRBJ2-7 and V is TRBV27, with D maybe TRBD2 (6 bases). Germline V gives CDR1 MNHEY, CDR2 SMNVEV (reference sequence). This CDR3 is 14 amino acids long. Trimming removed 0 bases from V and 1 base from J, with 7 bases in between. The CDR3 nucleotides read TGTGCCAGCAGTTTATCAGGAGGGTCCTACGAGCAGTACTTC. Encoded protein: CASSLSGGSYEQYF.

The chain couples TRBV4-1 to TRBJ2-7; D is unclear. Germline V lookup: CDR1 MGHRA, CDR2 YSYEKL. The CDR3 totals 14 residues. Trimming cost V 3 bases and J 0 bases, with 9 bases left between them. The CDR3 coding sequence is TGCGCCAGCAGCCAGTCCAGAACCTCCTACGAGCAGTACTTC. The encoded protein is CASSQSRTSYEQYF.

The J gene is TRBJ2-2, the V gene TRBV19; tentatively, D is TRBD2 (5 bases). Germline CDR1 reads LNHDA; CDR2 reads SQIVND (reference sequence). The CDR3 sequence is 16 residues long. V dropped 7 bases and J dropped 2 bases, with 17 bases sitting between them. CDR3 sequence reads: CASNQRARVNTGELFF. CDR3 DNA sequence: TGTGCCAGTAACCAGAGAGCGAGGGTCAACACCGGGGAGCTGTTTTTT.

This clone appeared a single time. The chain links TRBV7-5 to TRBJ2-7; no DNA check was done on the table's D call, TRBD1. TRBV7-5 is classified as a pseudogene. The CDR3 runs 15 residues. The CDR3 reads CARSLEDRGELEQYF. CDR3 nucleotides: TGTGCCAGAAGCTTAGAGGACAGGGGAGAACTCGAGCAGTACTTC.

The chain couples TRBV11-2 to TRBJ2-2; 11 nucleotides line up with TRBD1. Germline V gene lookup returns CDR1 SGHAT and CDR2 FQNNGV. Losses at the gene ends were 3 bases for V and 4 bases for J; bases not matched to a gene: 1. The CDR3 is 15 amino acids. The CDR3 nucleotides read TGTGCCAGCAGCTTCGGGACAGGGGGCACCGGGGAGCTGTTTTTT. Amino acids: CASSFGTGGTGELFF.

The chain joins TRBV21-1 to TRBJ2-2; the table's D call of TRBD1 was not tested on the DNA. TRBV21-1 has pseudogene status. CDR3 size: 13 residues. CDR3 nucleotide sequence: TGTGCCAGCGGGGACAGGGGATGTGGGGAGCTGTTTTTT. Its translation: CASGDRGCGELFF.

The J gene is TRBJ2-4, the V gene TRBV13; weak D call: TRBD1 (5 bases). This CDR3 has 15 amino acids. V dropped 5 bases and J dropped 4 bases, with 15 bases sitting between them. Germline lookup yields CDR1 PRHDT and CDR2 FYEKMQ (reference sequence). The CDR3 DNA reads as TGTGCCAGCAGCCCGGTCTCCAGGGCAAAAAACATTCAGTACTTC. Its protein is CASSPVSRAKNIQYF.

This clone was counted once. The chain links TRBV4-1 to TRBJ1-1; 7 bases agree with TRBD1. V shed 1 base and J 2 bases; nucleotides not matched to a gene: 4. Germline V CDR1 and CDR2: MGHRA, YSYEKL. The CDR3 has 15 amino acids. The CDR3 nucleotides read TGCGCCAGCAGCCAAGTCGACAGGGACAACACTGAAGCTTTCTTT. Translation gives CASSQVDRDNTEAFF.

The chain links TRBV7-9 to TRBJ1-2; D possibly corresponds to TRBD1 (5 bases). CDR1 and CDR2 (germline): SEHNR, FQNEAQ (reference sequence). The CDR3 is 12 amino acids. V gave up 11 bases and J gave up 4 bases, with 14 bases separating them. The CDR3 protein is CASMGLSYGYTF. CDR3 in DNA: TGTGCCTCCATGGGACTTAGCTATGGCTACACCTTC.

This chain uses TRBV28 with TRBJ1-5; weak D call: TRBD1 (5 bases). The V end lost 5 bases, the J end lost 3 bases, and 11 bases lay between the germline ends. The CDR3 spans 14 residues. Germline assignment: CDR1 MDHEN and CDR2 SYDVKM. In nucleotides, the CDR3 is TGTGCCAGCAGTCTCTGGGGCGTCAATCAGCCCCAGCATTTT. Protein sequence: CASSLWGVNQPQHF. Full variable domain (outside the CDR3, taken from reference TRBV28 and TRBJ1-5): DVKVTQSSRYLVKRTGEKVFLECVQDMDHENMFWYRQDPGLGLRLIYFSYDVKMKEKGDIPEGYSVSREKKERFSLILESASTNQTSMYLCASSLWGVNQPQHFGDGTRLSIL.

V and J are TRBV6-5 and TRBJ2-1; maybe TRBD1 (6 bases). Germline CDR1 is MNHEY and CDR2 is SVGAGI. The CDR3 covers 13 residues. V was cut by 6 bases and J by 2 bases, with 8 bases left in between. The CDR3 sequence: CASRAGAYNEQFF. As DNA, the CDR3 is TGTGCCAGCAGAGCAGGGGCCTACAATGAGCAGTTCTTC.

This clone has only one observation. CDR3: CASPTQGGAPLSSYNEQFF. The CDR3 DNA reads as TGTGCCAGCCCGACTCAAGGGGGGGCCCCGTTGAGCTCCTACAATGAGCAGTTCTTC. The rearrangement links TRBV2 to TRBJ2-1; tentatively, D is TRBD2 (7 bases). This CDR3 spans 19 amino acids. V was clipped by 8 bases and J by 0 bases, with 26 bases between them. The germline CDR1 and CDR2 sequences are SNHLY and FYNNEI.

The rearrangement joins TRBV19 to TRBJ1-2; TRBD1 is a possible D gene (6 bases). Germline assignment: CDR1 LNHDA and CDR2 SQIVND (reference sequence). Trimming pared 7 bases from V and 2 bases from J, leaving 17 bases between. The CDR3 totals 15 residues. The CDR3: CASTSSPGHNYGYTF. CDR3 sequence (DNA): TGTGCCAGTACCTCCTCCCCGGGACACAACTATGGCTACACCTTC.